This T cell receptor (beta chain) is drawn from a study of CD8 T cells in Susac syndrome. Reverse transcription of about 0.45 to 1 ug RNA was carried out with random hexamers. TCRdb passed the immunoSEQ multiplex PCR reads through MiXCR, listing each CDR3 protein once. The sample records under 200,000 distinct CDR3 sequences, over 75% being singletons. The germline V gene encodes CDR1 MDHEN and CDR2 SYDVKM. The CDR3 is made up of 11 amino acids. Deletions cut 4 bases from V and 6 bases from J, with 7 bases between. The study sequenced TCR beta in blood CD8+ and CD4+ T cells. Recently defined diagnostic criteria for definite or probable disease were fulfilled by Susac syndrome patients. As for this clonotype: The antigen is undetermined.

Study outcomes and limitations: The CD4+ T cell repertoires in Susac syndrome did not show any clonal expansion.

The source is a human donor with Susac syndrome. Material: CD4+ T cells from PBMCs. The V call is TRBV28, the J call TRBJ2-7, with D unresolved. In DNA, the CDR3 is TGTGCCAGCAGTTGGTTTAGCGAGCAGTACTTC. Protein: CASSWFSEQYF.